Below are 27 T cell receptor beta chains sequenced from a single sample in a study of shared clonotypes between healthy human individuals. Data came from immunoSEQ multiplex PCR; TCRdb stores just in-frame clones and leaves some out. The table records 2,500,000 or so clones, over 85% of them present only once. The source material was naive CD4+ T cells from PBMCs. Subset defined: CD45RA+ positively selected. All receptors come from a man in his late teens or twenties in good health. Some clones in this sample may be carry-over from other donors' samples.

The chain uses TRBV20-1 and TRBJ1-2; 7 bases fit TRBD1. CDR3 length: 11 residues. Germline assignment: CDR1 DFQATT and CDR2 SNEGSKA (reference sequence). With V trimmed by 4 bases and J by 8 bases, 4 bases remained unmatched. CDR3 loop: CSATRQGGYTF. In DNA form, the CDR3 reads TGCAGTGCTACAAGACAGGGAGGCTACACCTTC.

The chain employs TRBV12-5 and TRBJ2-5; D is uncertain. Germline assignment: CDR1 LGHNT and CDR2 FRNRAP. Trimming pared 7 bases from V and 5 bases from J, leaving 23 bases between. This CDR3 is built from 16 residues. CDR3 bases: TGTGCTAGTGCCAGTGGAGTGGCAACTCAAGCGGAGACCCAGTACTTC. Translation: CASASGVATQAETQYF.

J is TRBJ1-1 and V is TRBV14; no firm D call. The CDR3 spans 13 residues. V dropped 3 bases and J dropped 2 bases, with 7 bases sitting between them. Germline CDR1 and CDR2: SGHDN and FVKESK. The CDR3 DNA follows: TGTGCCAGCAGCCAGTGGCGAAACACTGAAGCTTTCTTT. It codes for CASSQWRNTEAFF.

This clone appeared a single time. The chain carries TRBV25-1 and TRBJ2-2, with a weak D call TRBD2 (6 bases). CDR3 length: 15 residues. Trimming removed 8 bases from V and 0 bases from J, with 13 bases in between. Per germline, CDR1 MGHDK and CDR2 SYGVNS. CDR3 residues: CASGRGKPNTGELFF. The CDR3 DNA sequence: TGTGCCAGCGGCCGGGGGAAACCGAACACCGGGGAGCTGTTTTTT.

Note on this clone: The same CDR3 can be traced to other DNA sequences in this sample. The rearrangement uses TRBV28 and TRBJ2-5; D is uncertain. The germline gives CDR1 MDHEN, CDR2 SYDVKM. Trimming pared 4 bases from V and 4 bases from J, leaving 4 bases between. The CDR3 spans 11 residues. In DNA, the CDR3 is TGTGCCAGCAGTTCCCGAGAGACCCAGTACTTC. This codes for CASSSRETQYF.

V and J are TRBV2 and TRBJ1-2; TRBD1 might be the D (5 bases). V lost 7 bases and J lost 0, with 15 bases in between. Germline values: CDR1 SNHLY, CDR2 FYNNEI. The CDR3 runs 15 residues. Here the CDR3 reads CASIGGVTANYGYTF. The CDR3 DNA sequence: TGTGCCAGCATCGGCGGTGTGACAGCTAACTATGGCTACACCTTC.

A few counts support this clone. The rearrangement uses TRBV5-4 and TRBJ2-1; 8 bases match TRBD2. V lost 1 base to trimming and J lost 4 bases; unmatched junction nucleotides: 1. This CDR3 has 14 residues. The germline V gene has CDR1 SGHNT and CDR2 YYREEE (reference sequence). CDR3 in DNA: TGTGCCAGCAGCTTGACTAGCGGATACAATGAGCAGTTCTTC. Its translation is CASSLTSGYNEQFF.

The chain uses TRBV5-8 and TRBJ1-2; 8 bases are a match to TRBD1. V was clipped by 4 bases and J by 2 bases; unmatched bases: 4. The germline CDR1 and CDR2 sequences are SGHTS and YDEGEE. The CDR3 spans 14 residues. DNA for the CDR3: TGTGCCAGCAGCCCAAGGACAGGGAACTATGGCTACACCTTC. It codes for CASSPRTGNYGYTF.

Comment on this clone: The sample has other DNA sequences that encode this CDR3 too. The chain has TRBV2 and TRBJ2-1, with TRBD2 matching 7 bases. The CDR3 contains 12 residues. V shed 4 bases and J 6 bases; nucleotides not matched to a gene: 0. Germline lookup yields CDR1 SNHLY and CDR2 FYNNEI. The CDR3 nucleotides are TGTGCCAGCAGTGGCGGGGGCAATGAGCAGTTCTTC. As protein: CASSGGGNEQFF.

The rearrangement links TRBV11-2 to TRBJ2-1, with a tentative D call TRBD2 (7 bases). V lost 5 bases to trimming and J lost 8 bases, with 22 bases between them. Germline-derived CDR1 and CDR2 are SGHAT and FQNNGV. The length of the CDR3 is 16 residues. The CDR3 protein is CASSRGGGGGVYEQFF. As DNA, the CDR3 is TGTGCCAGCAGCCGAGGAGGAGGGGGAGGGGTGTATGAGCAGTTCTTC. Full variable domain (rest looked up from reference TRBV11-2 and TRBJ2-1): EAGVAQSPRYKIIEKRQSVAFWCNPISGHATLYWYQQILGQGPKLLIQFQNNGVVDDSQLPKDRFSAERLKGVDSTLKIQPAKLEDSAVYLCASSRGGGGGVYEQFFGPGTRLTVL.

The chain joins TRBV2 to TRBJ1-4; the D is unclear. The CDR3 sequence is 14 residues long. Germline V lookup: CDR1 SNHLY, CDR2 FYNNEI. V lost 6 bases to trimming and J lost 0 bases, with 8 bases between them. CDR3 DNA sequence: TGTGCCAGCAGCCTATATACAACTAATGAAAAACTGTTTTTT. Protein sequence: CASSLYTTNEKLFF.

The chain joins TRBV5-1 to TRBJ2-7; TRBD1 aligns across 9 bases. This CDR3 region has 13 residues. Germline assignment: CDR1 SGHRS and CDR2 YFSETQ. Unmatched junction bases numbered 8, after V lost 1 base and J lost 12 bases. The CDR3 loop is CASSLRQGVPPYF. The CDR3 region has the DNA TGCGCCAGCAGCTTGAGACAGGGGGTCCCACCGTACTTC. Supplemented by reference TRBV5-1 and TRBJ2-7, the full variable domain reads KAGVTQTPRYLIKTRGQQVTLSCSPISGHRSVSWYQQTPGQGLQFLFEYFSETQRNKGNFPGRFSGRQFSNSRSEMNVSTLELGDSALYLCASSLRQGVPPYFGPGTRLTVT.

V gene TRBV5-1 combines with J gene TRBJ1-2; D is unresolved. There are 15 residues in the CDR3. The germline gives CDR1 SGHRS, CDR2 YFSETQ. V lost 0 bases, J lost 8 bases, and 17 bases lay in between. The CDR3: CASSLGLRRTEGYTF. The CDR3 bases are TGCGCCAGCAGCTTGGGTCTGCGGAGAACCGAGGGCTACACCTTC.

The sample holds one count of this clone. CDR3 nucleotide sequence: TGCGCCAGCAGCTTGCGGGGGGCCGAGGGTGGGCAGTACTTC. Translating gives CASSLRGAEGGQYF. The chain is built from TRBV5-1 and TRBJ2-7; D is possibly TRBD2 (7 bases). Germline-derived CDR1 and CDR2 are SGHRS and YFSETQ. Trimming took off 1 base at V and 9 bases at J, with 17 bases between the two ends. This CDR3 is built from 14 residues.

This rearrangement joins TRBV19 to TRBJ1-1, with TRBD1 matching over 8 bases. This CDR3 has 14 amino acids. J lost 8 bases, V lost 6 bases, and 11 bases had no gene match. Germline V gene lookup returns CDR1 LNHDA and CDR2 SQIVND (reference sequence). The CDR3 region is CASRTRQGSSEAFF. For the CDR3, the DNA is TGTGCCAGTAGAACTAGACAGGGGAGCTCAGAAGCTTTCTTT.

The CDR3 protein is CASNREASNYGYTF. The CDR3 DNA reads as TGTGCCAGCAACAGGGAAGCTTCTAACTATGGCTACACCTTC. The chain combines TRBV9 with TRBJ1-2, with TRBD1 as a possible D gene (6 bases). CDR1 SGDLS and CDR2 YYNGEE come from the germline V gene. Trimming left V 6 bases short and J 0 bases short, with 12 bases between. The CDR3 contains 14 residues.

The chain joins TRBV6-5 to TRBJ2-5; perhaps D is TRBD1 or TRBD2 (5 bases each). CDR1 and CDR2 (germline): MNHEY, SVGAGI. CDR3 length: 13 amino acids. The V and J ends lost 8 bases and 5 bases respectively, with 15 bases between them. CDR3 residues: CASWKGEGETQYF. Here the CDR3 DNA reads TGTGCCAGCTGGAAGGGTGAGGGGGAGACCCAGTACTTC.

The genes are TRBV4-2 and TRBJ2-7, with TRBD1 matching 7 bases. Trimming cost V 6 bases and J 7 bases; bases outside gene matches: 21. CDR3 size: 17 residues. Germline V gene data show CDR1 as LGHNA and CDR2 as YNFKEQ. Here the CDR3 DNA reads TGTGCCAGCAGTCATCTTACCCCTCTCACAGGGGCTCCGGAGCAGTACTTC. Protein product: CASSHLTPLTGAPEQYF.

The chain is built from TRBV5-8 and TRBJ2-6; 7 bases map to TRBD2. The CDR3 extends over 19 amino acids. The junction had 9 bases not matched to a gene; V was cut back by 0 bases and J by 0 bases. Germline V gene data show CDR1 as SGHTS and CDR2 as YDEGEE. In nucleotides, the CDR3 is TGTGCCAGCAGCTTGGTCCTCTGGCGGGAGAACTCTGGGGCCAACGTCCTGACTTTC. Its protein is CASSLVLWRENSGANVLTF.

The chain carries TRBV2 and TRBJ1-4; unclear D gene. Germline V CDR1 and CDR2: SNHLY, FYNNEI. The CDR3 spans 12 residues. Trimming shortened V by 4 bases and J by 3 bases, and 3 bases separated the two germline ends. The chain's CDR3 is CASSVANEKLFF. CDR3 bases: TGTGCCAGCAGTGTGGCTAATGAAAAACTGTTTTTT.

This clone occurred once. The J gene is TRBJ2-3, the V gene TRBV27; TRBD1 aligns across 8 bases. Per the germline V gene, CDR1 is MNHEY and CDR2 is SMNVEV (reference sequence). Trimming took 0 bases from V and 8 from J; bases not matched to a gene: 13. The CDR3 loop spans 17 amino acids. In nucleotides, the CDR3 is TGTGCCAGCAGTTTATCGGCAGGGGGCATGGAATCGGGTACGCAGTATTTT. Protein product: CASSLSAGGMESGTQYF.

The V gene is TRBV11-3, the J gene TRBJ2-1, with TRBD2 matching over 15 bases. Germline trimming cut 5 bases from V and 4 bases from J; bases unmatched to any gene: 6. The CDR3 has 17 amino acids. In germline, CDR1 is SGHNT, CDR2 YENEEA. The DNA of the CDR3 is TGTGCCAGCAGCATTCGGACTAGCGGGAGGGCTTACAATGAGCAGTTCTTC. Translated: CASSIRTSGRAYNEQFF.

The chain couples TRBV4-3 to TRBJ2-3, with D perhaps assigned TRBD1 or TRBD2 (6 bases each). Trimming pared 1 base from V and 10 bases from J, leaving 15 bases between. The CDR3 extends over 14 amino acids. Germline CDR1 is LGHNA and CDR2 is YSLEER. CDR3 sequence (DNA): TGCGCCAGCAGCCAAGGCAGGGGTGGGGAGGCGCAGTATTTT. As protein: CASSQGRGGEAQYF.

The chain's CDR3 is CASSRTPTNEKLFF. CDR3 nucleotides: TGTGCCAGCAGTCGGACCCCAACTAATGAAAAACTGTTTTTT. The gene calls are TRBV7-6 and TRBJ1-4; no definite D call. The CDR3 runs to 14 residues. V lost 6 bases and J 0 bases, leaving 8 bases between the germline ends. Germline CDR1 and CDR2: SGHVS and FNYEAQ.

This clone was seen more than once but under ten times. The CDR3 sequence is CASSLGYTRSTDTQYF. CDR3 DNA sequence: TGTGCCAGCAGCTTGGGTTATACGAGAAGCACAGATACGCAGTATTTT. This chain connects TRBV5-6 to TRBJ2-3; D gene uncertain. The germline gives CDR1 SGHDT, CDR2 YYEEEE. There are 16 residues in the CDR3. Trimming removed 0 bases at V and 0 bases at J, with 11 bases between. Full variable domain (rest looked up from reference TRBV5-6 and TRBJ2-3): DAGVTQSPTHLIKTRGQQVTLRCSPKSGHDTVSWYQQALGQGPQFIFQYYEEEERQRGNFPDRFSGHQFPNYSSELNVNALLLGDSALYLCASSLGYTRSTDTQYFGPGTRLTVL.

The chain has TRBV28 and TRBJ1-2, with 7 positions matching TRBD1. Losses at the gene ends were 4 bases for V and 5 bases for J; bases not matched to a gene: 1. From germline, CDR1 is MDHEN and CDR2 SYDVKM. The CDR3 loop spans 12 amino acids. The CDR3 loop reads CASSSGQYGYTF. CDR3 bases: TGTGCCAGCAGTTCGGGACAGTATGGCTACACCTTC.

V usage is TRBV28 and J usage is TRBJ2-7, with D perhaps assigned TRBD1 or TRBD2 (6 bases each). V was cut by 8 bases and J by 7 bases, with 24 bases left in between. The CDR3 is 15 residues long. Germline values: CDR1 MDHEN, CDR2 SYDVKM. CDR3 sequence (DNA): TGTGCCAGCCCCCCGCCTGGGGGGCGCCCAGGAGAGCAGTACTTC. It is translated as CASPPPGGRPGEQYF. Full variable domain (outside the CDR3, taken from reference TRBV28 and TRBJ2-7): DVKVTQSSRYLVKRTGEKVFLECVQDMDHENMFWYRQDPGLGLRLIYFSYDVKMKEKGDIPEGYSVSREKKERFSLILESASTNQTSMYLCASPPPGGRPGEQYFGPGTRLTVT.